One sample yielded the 3 T cell receptor beta chains listed below, sequenced in a study of early stage breast cancer tumors. The protocol was immunoSEQ multiplex PCR, while the TCRdb copy is restricted to in-frame clones and leaves out a portion. The sample records about 25,000 clones, roughly two thirds being singletons. The specimen sequenced was breast tumor tissue. Receptor source: a person in their sixties with breast cancer.

The rearrangement uses TRBV2 and TRBJ1-1, with D possibly matching TRBD1 (6 bases). V was cut by 9 bases and J by 2 bases, with 19 bases left in between. CDR3 length equals 15 residues. Germline CDR1 is SNHLY and CDR2 is FYNNEI. CDR3 in amino acids: CARPIRTATNTEAFF. The CDR3 nucleotides read TGTGCCAGGCCCATTCGGACAGCGACTAACACTGAAGCTTTCTTT.

The V call is TRBV7-9, the J call TRBJ1-4, with TRBD1 as a possible D gene (5 bases). V was cut by 1 base and J by 4 bases, with 10 bases left in between. The CDR3 length is 15 residues. The germline CDR1 and CDR2 sequences are SEHNR and FQNEAQ (reference sequence). The CDR3 is CASSLGGRGNEKLFF. DNA for the CDR3: TGTGCCAGCAGCTTAGGCGGGAGGGGTAATGAAAAACTGTTTTTT.

The CDR3 coding sequence is TGTGCCAGCAGCTTAGTCTCGGGGCAGGGGATAGGCTACACCTTC. Its protein product is CASSLVSGQGIGYTF. The chain carries TRBV7-2 and TRBJ1-2, with D possibly being TRBD1 (6 bases). The ends were cut back, 1 base at V and 8 bases at J, with 17 bases in the middle. This CDR3 comprises 15 residues. Germline V lookup: CDR1 SGHTA, CDR2 FQGNSA. Variable domain in full (rest from reference TRBV7-2 and TRBJ1-2): GAGVSQSPSNKVTEKGKDVELRCDPISGHTALYWYRQSLGQGLEFLIYFQGNSAPDKSGLPSDRFSAERTGGSVSTLTIQRTQQEDSAVYLCASSLVSGQGIGYTFGSGTRLTVV.